Below are 7 T cell receptor beta chains sequenced from a single sample in a study of blood T cell repertoires in COVID-19. TCRdb's table, derived via immunoSEQ multiplex PCR, lists solely in-frame clones and lacks some. The repertoire includes around 200,000 clones, 84% of them detected once, and approximately 7% sits in the top ten. The sample taken for sequencing was peripheral blood. Receptor source: a human donor in a cohort sampled during active COVID-19.

The chain couples TRBV11-1 to TRBJ2-7; D ambiguous. Trimming took 2 bases from V and 3 from J, leaving 8 bases between them. The V gene's germline CDR1 is SGHAT and CDR2 FQDESV (reference sequence). The CDR3 spans 13 residues. CDR3 sequence (DNA): TGTGCCAGCAGCTTAAGTCAGGACTACGAGCAGTACTTC. Translation gives CASSLSQDYEQYF.

The V call is TRBV5-6, the J call TRBJ2-1, with D possibly being TRBD1 (5 bases). The CDR3 runs 15 residues. CDR1 is SGHDT and CDR2 is YYEEEE in the germline V gene. The V end lost 6 bases, the J end lost 0 bases, and 13 bases lay between the germline ends. The CDR3 region has the DNA TGTGCCAGCAAAGGACAACCGAGCTCCTACAATGAGCAGTTCTTC. Encoded protein: CASKGQPSSYNEQFF.

The rearrangement joins TRBV5-8 to TRBJ1-4; D possibly corresponds to TRBD1 (6 bases). The CDR3 loop spans 15 amino acids. Trimming pared 6 bases from V and 4 bases from J, leaving 16 bases between. Per the germline V gene, CDR1 is SGHTS and CDR2 is YDEGEE. The chain's CDR3 is CASTQTGFLNEKLFF. The CDR3 DNA reads as TGTGCCAGCACGCAAACAGGGTTCCTTAATGAAAAACTGTTTTTT.

The chain couples TRBV12-5 to TRBJ2-1; 10 bases align to TRBD1. Germline CDR1 and CDR2: LGHNT and FRNRAP. V was clipped by 5 bases and J by 9 bases; unmatched bases: 13. The CDR3 has 16 residues. CDR3 bases: TGTGCTAGTGGTACCCCCGGGACAGGGGACATCACTGAGCAGTTCTTC. Translating it yields CASGTPGTGDITEQFF.

This chain uses TRBV6-5 with TRBJ1-1; D unclear. Trimming left V 5 bases short and J 1 base short, with 5 bases between. The CDR3 has 12 residues. Germline lookup yields CDR1 MNHEY and CDR2 SVGAGI. The CDR3 DNA sequence: TGTGCCAGCAGTCCCAGGAACACTGAAGCTTTCTTT. This gives the protein CASSPRNTEAFF.

The chain links TRBV12-5 to TRBJ1-5, with TRBD1 identical over 7 bases. Germline V gene lookup returns CDR1 LGHNT and CDR2 FRNRAP. The CDR3 covers 14 residues. V shed 1 base, J shed 7 bases, and the junction held 4 bases outside the gene matches. Here the CDR3 DNA reads TGTGCTAGTGGTTTGGGACAGGGTGGGCAGCCCCAGCATTTT. It encodes CASGLGQGGQPQHF.

The genes are TRBV21-1 and TRBJ2-3; the table names TRBD2, a call not compared with the DNA. TRBV21-1 is recorded as a pseudogene. The CDR3 loop spans 21 amino acids. CDR3 in DNA: TGTGCCAGCAGCAAAGGGACTTTAGGCCGGAGGGCACACCCTAAACCAGATACGCAGTATTTT. Translating gives CASSKGTLGRRAHPKPDTQYF.